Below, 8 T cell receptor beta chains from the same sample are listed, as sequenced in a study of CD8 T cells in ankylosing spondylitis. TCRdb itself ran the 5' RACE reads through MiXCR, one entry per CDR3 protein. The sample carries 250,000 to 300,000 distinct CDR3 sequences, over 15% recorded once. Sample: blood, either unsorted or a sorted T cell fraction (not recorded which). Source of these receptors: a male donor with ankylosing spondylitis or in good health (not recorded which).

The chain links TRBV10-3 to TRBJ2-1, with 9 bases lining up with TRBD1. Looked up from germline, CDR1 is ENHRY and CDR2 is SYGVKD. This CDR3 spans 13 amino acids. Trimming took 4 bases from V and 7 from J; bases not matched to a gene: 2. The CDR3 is CAISAGQGNEQFF. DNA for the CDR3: TGTGCCATCAGTGCGGGACAGGGTAATGAGCAGTTCTTC.

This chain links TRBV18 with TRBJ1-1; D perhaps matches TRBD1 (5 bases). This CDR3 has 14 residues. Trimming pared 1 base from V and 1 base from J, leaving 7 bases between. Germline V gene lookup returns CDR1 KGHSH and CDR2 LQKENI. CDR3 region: CASSPLQENTEAFF. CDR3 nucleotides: TGTGCCAGCTCACCACTACAGGAGAACACTGAAGCTTTCTTT.

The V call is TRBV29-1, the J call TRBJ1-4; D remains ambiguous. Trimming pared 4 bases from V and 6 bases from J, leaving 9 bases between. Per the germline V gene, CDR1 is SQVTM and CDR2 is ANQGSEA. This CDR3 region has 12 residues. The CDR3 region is CSVAGSDEKLFF. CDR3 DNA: TGCAGCGTTGCCGGGTCTGATGAAAAACTGTTTTTT.

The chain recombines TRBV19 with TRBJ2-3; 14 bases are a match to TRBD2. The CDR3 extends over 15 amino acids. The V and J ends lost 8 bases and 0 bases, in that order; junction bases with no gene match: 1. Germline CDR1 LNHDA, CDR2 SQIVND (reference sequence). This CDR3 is CASGTSGRSTDTQYF. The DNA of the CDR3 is TGTGCCAGTGGGACTAGCGGGAGAAGCACAGATACGCAGTATTTT.

Here the CDR3 DNA reads TGTGCCAGATGTGGAGCGAGCACAGATACGCAGTATTTT. Encoded protein: CARCGASTDTQYF. The chain uses TRBV19 and TRBJ2-3; D not certain. This CDR3 spans 13 amino acids. V shed 9 bases and J shed 0 bases, with 10 bases lying between them. Germline CDR1 is LNHDA and CDR2 is SQIVND (reference sequence).

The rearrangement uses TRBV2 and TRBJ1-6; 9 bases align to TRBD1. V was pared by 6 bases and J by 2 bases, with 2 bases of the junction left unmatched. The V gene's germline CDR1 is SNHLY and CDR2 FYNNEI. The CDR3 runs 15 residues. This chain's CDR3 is CASRQGAAYNSPLHF. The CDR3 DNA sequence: TGTGCCAGCAGACAGGGGGCCGCCTATAATTCACCCCTCCACTTT.

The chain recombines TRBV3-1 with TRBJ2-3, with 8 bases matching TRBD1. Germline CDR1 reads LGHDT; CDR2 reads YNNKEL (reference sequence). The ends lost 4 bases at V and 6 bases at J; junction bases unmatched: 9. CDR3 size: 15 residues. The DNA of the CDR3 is TGTGCCAGCAGCCCTACCCAGGGGGCCTATGATACGCAGTATTTT. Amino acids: CASSPTQGAYDTQYF.

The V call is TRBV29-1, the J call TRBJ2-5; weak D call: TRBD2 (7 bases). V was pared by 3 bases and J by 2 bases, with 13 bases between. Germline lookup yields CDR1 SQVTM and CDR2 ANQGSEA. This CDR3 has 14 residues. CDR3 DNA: TGCAGCGTTGAGGGGGGGCGGTTTCAAGAGACCCAGTACTTC. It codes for CSVEGGRFQETQYF.